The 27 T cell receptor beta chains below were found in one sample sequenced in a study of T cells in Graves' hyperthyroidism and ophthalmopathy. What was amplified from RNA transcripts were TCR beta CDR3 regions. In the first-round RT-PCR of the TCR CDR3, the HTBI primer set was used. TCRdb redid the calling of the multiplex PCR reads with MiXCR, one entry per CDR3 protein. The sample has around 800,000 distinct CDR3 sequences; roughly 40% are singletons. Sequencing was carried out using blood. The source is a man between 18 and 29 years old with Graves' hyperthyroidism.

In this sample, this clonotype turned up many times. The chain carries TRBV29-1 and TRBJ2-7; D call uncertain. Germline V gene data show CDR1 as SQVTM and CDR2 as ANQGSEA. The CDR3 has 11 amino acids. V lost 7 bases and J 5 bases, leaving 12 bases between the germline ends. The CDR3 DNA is TGCAGCGCTCGTTCCTACGACGAGCAGTACTTC. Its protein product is CSARSYDEQYF.

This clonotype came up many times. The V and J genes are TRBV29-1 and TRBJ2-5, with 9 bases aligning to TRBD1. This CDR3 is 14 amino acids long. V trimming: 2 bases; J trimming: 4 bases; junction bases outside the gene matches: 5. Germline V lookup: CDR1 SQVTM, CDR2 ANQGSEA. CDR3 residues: CSVEWNRGRETQYF. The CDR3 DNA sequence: TGCAGCGTTGAATGGAACAGGGGGCGAGAGACCCAGTACTTC.

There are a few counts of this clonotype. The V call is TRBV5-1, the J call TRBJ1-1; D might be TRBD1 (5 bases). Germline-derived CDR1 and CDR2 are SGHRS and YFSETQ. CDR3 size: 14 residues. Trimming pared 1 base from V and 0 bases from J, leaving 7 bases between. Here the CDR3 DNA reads TGCGCCAGCAGCTTGAGCAGGGTGAACACTGAAGCTTTCTTT. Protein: CASSLSRVNTEAFF. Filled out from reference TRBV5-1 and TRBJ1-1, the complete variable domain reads KAGVTQTPRYLIKTRGQQVTLSCSPISGHRSVSWYQQTPGQGLQFLFEYFSETQRNKGNFPGRFSGRQFSNSRSEMNVSTLELGDSALYLCASSLSRVNTEAFFGQGTRLTVV.

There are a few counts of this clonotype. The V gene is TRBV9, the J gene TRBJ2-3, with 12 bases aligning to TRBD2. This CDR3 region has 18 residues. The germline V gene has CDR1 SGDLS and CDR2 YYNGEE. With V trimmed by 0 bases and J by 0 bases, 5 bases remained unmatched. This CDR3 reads CASSVGGLAGTSTDTQYF. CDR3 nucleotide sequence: TGTGCCAGCAGCGTAGGAGGACTAGCGGGGACTAGCACAGATACGCAGTATTTT.

CDR3 coding DNA: TGTGCCACCAGCAGTTTCGGGCAGGGCTACGAGCAGTACTTC. As protein: CATSSFGQGYEQYF. The chain uses TRBV15 and TRBJ2-7, with D tentatively TRBD1 (5 bases). Germline V gives CDR1 LNHNV, CDR2 YYDKDF (reference sequence). This CDR3 comprises 14 residues. The V end lost 3 bases, the J end lost 3 bases, and 12 bases lay between the germline ends.

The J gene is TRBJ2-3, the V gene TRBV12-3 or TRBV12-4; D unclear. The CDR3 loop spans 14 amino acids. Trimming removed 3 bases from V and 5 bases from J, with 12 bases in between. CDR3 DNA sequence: TGTGCCAGCAGTTTCAGTGCAGGCTTAGATACGCAGTATTTT. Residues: CASSFSAGLDTQYF.

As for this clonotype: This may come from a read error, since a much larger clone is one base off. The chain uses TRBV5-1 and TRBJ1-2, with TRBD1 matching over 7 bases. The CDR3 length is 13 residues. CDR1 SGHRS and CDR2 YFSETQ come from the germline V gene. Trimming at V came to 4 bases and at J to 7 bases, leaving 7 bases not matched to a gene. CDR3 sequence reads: CASSQGGASGYTF. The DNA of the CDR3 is TGCGCCAGCAGCCAAGGGGGCGCGTCTGGCTACACCTTC.

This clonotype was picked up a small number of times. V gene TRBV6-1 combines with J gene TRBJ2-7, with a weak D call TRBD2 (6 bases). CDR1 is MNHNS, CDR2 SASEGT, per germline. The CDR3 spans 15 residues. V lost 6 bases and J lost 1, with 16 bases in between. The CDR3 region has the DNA TGTGCCAGCAGCCTGGGACTGGGAGCATCCTACGAGCAGTACTTC. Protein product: CASSLGLGASYEQYF.

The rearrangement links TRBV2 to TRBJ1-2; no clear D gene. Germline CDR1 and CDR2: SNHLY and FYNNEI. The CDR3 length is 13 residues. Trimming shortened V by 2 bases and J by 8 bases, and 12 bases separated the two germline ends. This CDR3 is CASSETKGGGYTF. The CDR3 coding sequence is TGTGCCAGCAGTGAAACGAAGGGCGGCGGCTACACCTTC.

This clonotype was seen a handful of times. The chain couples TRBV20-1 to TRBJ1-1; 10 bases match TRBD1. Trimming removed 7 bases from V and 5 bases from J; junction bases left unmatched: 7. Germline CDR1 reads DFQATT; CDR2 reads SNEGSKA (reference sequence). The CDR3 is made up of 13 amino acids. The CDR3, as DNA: TGCAGTGTGACAGGGGGCCTGGGGACTGAAGCTTTCTTT. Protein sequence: CSVTGGLGTEAFF.

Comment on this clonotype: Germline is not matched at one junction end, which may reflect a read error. As DNA, the CDR3 is TGCAGCGTTGCGGAGCACCAAGAGACCAAGGACTTC. Protein sequence: CSVAEHQETKDF. The V call is TRBV29-1, the J call TRBJ2-5; D remains ambiguous. The CDR3 consists of 12 residues. Germline loops: CDR1 SQVTM, CDR2 ANQGSEA.

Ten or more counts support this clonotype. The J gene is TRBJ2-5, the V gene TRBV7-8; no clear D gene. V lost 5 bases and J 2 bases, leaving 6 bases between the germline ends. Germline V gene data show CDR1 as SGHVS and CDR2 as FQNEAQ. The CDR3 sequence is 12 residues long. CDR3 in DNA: TGTGCCAGCAGCGGAAAGCAAGAGACCCAGTACTTC. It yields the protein CASSGKQETQYF. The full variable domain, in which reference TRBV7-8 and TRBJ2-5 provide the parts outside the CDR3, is GAGVSQSPRYKVAKRGQDVALRCDPISGHVSLFWYQQALGQGPEFLTYFQNEAQLDKSGLPSDRFFAERPEGSVSTLKIQRTQQEDSAVYLCASSGKQETQYFGPGTRLLVL.

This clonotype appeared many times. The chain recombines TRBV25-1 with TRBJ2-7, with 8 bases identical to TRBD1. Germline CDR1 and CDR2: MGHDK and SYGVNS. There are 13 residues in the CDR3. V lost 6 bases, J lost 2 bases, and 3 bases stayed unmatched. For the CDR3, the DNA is TGTGCCAGCAGGGAACAGGGGGCCTACGAGCAGTACTTC. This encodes CASREQGAYEQYF.

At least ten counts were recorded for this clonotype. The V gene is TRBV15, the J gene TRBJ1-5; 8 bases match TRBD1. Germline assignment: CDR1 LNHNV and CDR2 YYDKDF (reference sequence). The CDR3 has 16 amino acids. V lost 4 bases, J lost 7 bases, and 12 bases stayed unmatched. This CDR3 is CATSIGGQGLRQPQHF. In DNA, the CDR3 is TGTGCCACCAGCATTGGAGGACAGGGCTTAAGACAGCCCCAGCATTTT.

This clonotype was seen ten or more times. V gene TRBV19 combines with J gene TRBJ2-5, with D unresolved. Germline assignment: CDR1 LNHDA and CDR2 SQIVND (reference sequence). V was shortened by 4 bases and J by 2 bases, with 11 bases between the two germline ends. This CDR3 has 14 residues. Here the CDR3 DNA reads TGTGCCAGTAGTACCCGGCTACCTCAAGAGACCCAGTACTTC. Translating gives CASSTRLPQETQYF.

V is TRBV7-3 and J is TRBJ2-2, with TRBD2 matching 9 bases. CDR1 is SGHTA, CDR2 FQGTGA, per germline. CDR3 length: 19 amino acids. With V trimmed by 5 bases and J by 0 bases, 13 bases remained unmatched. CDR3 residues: CASSPRGIAGASNTGELFF. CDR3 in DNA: TGTGCCAGCAGCCCACGGGGGATAGCGGGGGCGTCGAACACCGGGGAGCTGTTTTTT.

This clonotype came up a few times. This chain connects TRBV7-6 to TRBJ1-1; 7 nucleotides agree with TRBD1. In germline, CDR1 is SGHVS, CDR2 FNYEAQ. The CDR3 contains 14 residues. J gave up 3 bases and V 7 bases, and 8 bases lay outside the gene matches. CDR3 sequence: CASTSEGQHTEAFF. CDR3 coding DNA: TGTGCCAGCACCTCCGAGGGACAGCACACTGAAGCTTTCTTT.

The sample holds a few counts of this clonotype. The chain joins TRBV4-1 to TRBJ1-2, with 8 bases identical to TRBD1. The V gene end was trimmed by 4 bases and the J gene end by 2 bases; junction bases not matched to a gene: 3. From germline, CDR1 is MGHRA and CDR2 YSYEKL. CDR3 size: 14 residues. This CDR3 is CASSLHRGNYGYTF. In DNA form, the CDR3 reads TGCGCCAGCAGCCTCCACAGGGGGAACTATGGCTACACCTTC.

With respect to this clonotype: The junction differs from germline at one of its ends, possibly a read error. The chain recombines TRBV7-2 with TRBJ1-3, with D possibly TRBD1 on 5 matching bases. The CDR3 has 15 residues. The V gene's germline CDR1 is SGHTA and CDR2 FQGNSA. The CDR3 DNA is TGTGCCAGCAGTTACGACAGTCAGTCTGAAAACACCATATATTTT. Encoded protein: CASSYDSQSENTIYF.

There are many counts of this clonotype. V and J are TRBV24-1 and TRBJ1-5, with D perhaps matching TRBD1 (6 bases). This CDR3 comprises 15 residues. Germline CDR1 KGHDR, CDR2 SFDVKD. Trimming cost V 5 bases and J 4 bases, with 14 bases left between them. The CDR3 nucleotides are TGTGCCACCAGTGCGGGCGGGGGGCAAAATCAGCCCCAGCATTTT. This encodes CATSAGGGQNQPQHF.

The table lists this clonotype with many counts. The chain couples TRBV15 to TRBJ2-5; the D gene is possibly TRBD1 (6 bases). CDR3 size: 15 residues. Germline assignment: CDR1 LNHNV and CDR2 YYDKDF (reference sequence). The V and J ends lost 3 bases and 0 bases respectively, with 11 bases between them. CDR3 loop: CATSSQQGNQETQYF. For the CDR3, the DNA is TGTGCCACCAGCAGCCAACAGGGTAACCAAGAGACCCAGTACTTC.

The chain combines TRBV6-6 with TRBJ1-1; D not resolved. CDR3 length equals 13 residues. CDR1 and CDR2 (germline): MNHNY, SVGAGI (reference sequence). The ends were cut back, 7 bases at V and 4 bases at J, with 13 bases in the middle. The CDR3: CASTLRSRTEAFF. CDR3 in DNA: TGTGCCAGCACCCTCAGGAGTCGCACTGAAGCTTTCTTT.

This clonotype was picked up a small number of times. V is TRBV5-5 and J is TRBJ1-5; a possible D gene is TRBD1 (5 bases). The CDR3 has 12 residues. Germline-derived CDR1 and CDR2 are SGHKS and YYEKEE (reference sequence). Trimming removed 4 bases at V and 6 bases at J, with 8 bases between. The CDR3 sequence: CASSDQGQPQHF. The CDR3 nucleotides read TGTGCCAGCAGCGATCAGGGTCAGCCCCAGCATTTT.

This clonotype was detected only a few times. In nucleotides, the CDR3 is TGCAGTGCTGCGGACCCTGTCATCAATCAGCCCCAGCATTTT. Translating it yields CSAADPVINQPQHF. The V and J genes are TRBV20-1 and TRBJ1-5; D gene ambiguous. V gave up 5 bases and J gave up 3 bases, with 14 bases separating them. Looked up from germline, CDR1 is DFQATT and CDR2 is SNEGSKA (reference sequence). CDR3 length: 14 amino acids.

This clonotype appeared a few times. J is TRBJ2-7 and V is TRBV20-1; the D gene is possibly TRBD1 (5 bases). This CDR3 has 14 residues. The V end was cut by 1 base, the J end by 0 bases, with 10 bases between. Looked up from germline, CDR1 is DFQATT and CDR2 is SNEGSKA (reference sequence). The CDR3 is CSARGTTTSYEQYF. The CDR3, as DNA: TGCAGTGCTAGAGGGACAACGACCTCCTACGAGCAGTACTTC.

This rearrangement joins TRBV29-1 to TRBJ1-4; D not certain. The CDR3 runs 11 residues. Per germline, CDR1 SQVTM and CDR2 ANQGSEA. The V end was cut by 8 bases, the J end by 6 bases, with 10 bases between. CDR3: CSRGYDEKLFF. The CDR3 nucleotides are TGCAGCAGAGGGTATGATGAAAAACTGTTTTTT.

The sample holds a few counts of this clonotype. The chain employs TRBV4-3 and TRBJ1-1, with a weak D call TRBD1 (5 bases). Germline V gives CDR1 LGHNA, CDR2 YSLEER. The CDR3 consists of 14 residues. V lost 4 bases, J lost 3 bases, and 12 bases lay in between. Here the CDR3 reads CASSRGGGHTEAFF. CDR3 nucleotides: TGCGCCAGCAGCCGTGGTGGGGGTCACACTGAAGCTTTCTTT.